These T cell receptor beta chains were read from a single sample in a study of blood T cell repertoires in COVID-19. The protocol was immunoSEQ multiplex PCR, while the TCRdb copy is restricted to in-frame clones and leaves out a portion. The sample has roughly 300,000 clones, more than 75% seen once; the top ten hold about 8%. Sample: peripheral blood. The receptors come from a woman between 45 and 65 years old who had recovered from COVID-19. Both conserved end residues are part of each CDR3. Clone size is shown for a subset of rows, as once, few, many or a class of expanded clone.

J gene | V gene | clone size | CDR3 length | CDR3 protein
TRBJ1-1 | TRBV20-1 | few | 15 | CSASPWDRGNTEAFF
TRBJ2-5 | TRBV6-5 | - | 16 | CASSYSSGALQETQYF
TRBJ1-5 | TRBV6-2/TRBV6-3 | few | 16 | CASSSPGDSLIQPQHF
TRBJ1-6 | TRBV9 | - | 15 | CASRIGQGEKIMGYF
TRBJ1-4 | TRBV6-5 | - | 15 | CASSYRRATNEKLFF
TRBJ2-1 | TRBV3-1/TRBV3-2 | - | 18 | CASSQDFRGRTSYNEQFF
TRBJ1-1 | TRBV6-4 | - | 13 | CASSEGRGTEAFF
TRBJ2-7 | TRBV18 | - | 15 | CASSTTVRQSYEQYF
TRBJ1-2 | TRBV6-6 | - | 14 | CASSRGQNNYGYTF
TRBJ2-7 | TRBV6-5 | few | 13 | CASSTVVSYEQYF
TRBJ2-2 | TRBV19 | - | 15 | CASTGLAGGAGELFF
TRBJ2-7 | TRBV6-5 | - | 12 | CASTGQAYEQYF
TRBJ2-3 | TRBV2 | once | 15 | CASRMTGVITDTQYF
TRBJ2-7 | TRBV5-4 | - | 14 | CASSYVDREHEQYF
TRBJ2-3 | TRBV5-4 | - | 15 | CASSSGTPHTDTQYF
TRBJ1-1 | TRBV2 | medium-sized | 15 | CASSRGQGARTEAFF
TRBJ1-2 | TRBV2 | - | 13 | CASRYDRVDGYTF
TRBJ2-7 | TRBV15 | - | 14 | CATSRVQGTVEQYF
TRBJ2-3 | TRBV28 | - | 13 | CASSLGAPDTQYF
TRBJ2-7 | TRBV15 | - | 16 | CATSRDPDRSYYEQYF
TRBJ2-1 | TRBV28 | once | 17 | CASSPYPPSGGADEQFF
TRBJ1-4 | TRBV28 | once | 15 | CASSPGQGWGEKLFF
TRBJ1-2 | TRBV19 | - | 16 | CASSKRDRGSHYGYTF
TRBJ2-7 | TRBV15 | - | 16 | CATSRDLSGSGYEQYF
TRBJ2-5 | TRBV4-3 | - | 15 | CASSQVYANQETQYF
TRBJ2-5 | TRBV5-4 | - | 16 | CASSPTSGGPKETQYF
TRBJ2-7 | TRBV6-5 | - | 12 | CASRLTGSEQYF
TRBJ1-2 | TRBV12-5 | - | 14 | CASGSPGQIYGYTF
TRBJ2-7 | TRBV28 | - | 15 | CASTLVGSGLYEQYF
TRBJ1-4 | TRBV28 | - | 14 | CASSFNRGREKLFF
TRBJ1-5 | TRBV19 | - | 13 | CASSTQGNQPQHF
TRBJ2-7 | TRBV4-3 | - | 17 | CASSRGLPGQGNNEQYF
TRBJ2-7 | TRBV6-6 | - | 16 | CASSYAVDRQSYEQYF
TRBJ1-4 | TRBV5-6 | - | 15 | CASSREGRENEKLFF
TRBJ1-2 | TRBV7-2 | few | 15 | CASSLGSTGRFGYTF
TRBJ2-5 | TRBV28 | - | 16 | CASSSYRGSYQETQYF
TRBJ1-5 | TRBV19 | - | 14 | CASSIGGGGQPQHF
TRBJ1-1 | TRBV5-1 | - | 15 | CASSLGGGVNTEAFF
TRBJ1-2 | TRBV7-8 | few | 13 | CASSRAANYGYTF
TRBJ1-3 | TRBV9 | - | 18 | CASSVEPHWGNSGNTIYF
TRBJ1-2 | TRBV30 | - | 15 | CAWSAQYRANYGYTF
TRBJ1-1 | TRBV7-2 | - | 14 | CASSLESGQSEAFF
TRBJ1-2 | TRBV6-5 | - | 11 | CASIGVGGYTF